The TCR beta chain described here comes from a study of blood T cell repertoires in COVID-19. Study summary: The origin of the acute and convalescent COVID-19 samples was the United States, Italy and Spain. From T cells, B-cell-depleted T cells, or PBMCs came the material, which was cDNA or gDNA.

Study processing details: Reference gene primers were amplified, and this amplification served to estimate nucleated cell counts. The repertoire was sequenced with immunoSEQ multiplex PCR; TCRdb's copy has only in-frame clones and lacks some. Clone size and the V and J calls come from that table; the DNA yielded D and trimming. Of around 150,000 clones detected, 65% to 85% appear once; the ten largest clones hold 5%. Trimming removed 3 bases from V and 7 bases from J, with 21 bases in between. The CDR3 is 16 residues long. Looked up from germline, CDR1 is LGHNA and CDR2 is YSLEER. Source material: peripheral blood. The TCR sequence derives from a woman in her fifties or sixties with acute or convalescent COVID-19. V is TRBV4-3 and J is TRBJ1-2; D gene uncertain. The CDR3 loop reads CASSHSLTGWDSGYTF. The CDR3 nucleotides read TGCGCCAGCAGCCACTCCCTGACGGGGTGGGATTCTGGCTACACCTTC.